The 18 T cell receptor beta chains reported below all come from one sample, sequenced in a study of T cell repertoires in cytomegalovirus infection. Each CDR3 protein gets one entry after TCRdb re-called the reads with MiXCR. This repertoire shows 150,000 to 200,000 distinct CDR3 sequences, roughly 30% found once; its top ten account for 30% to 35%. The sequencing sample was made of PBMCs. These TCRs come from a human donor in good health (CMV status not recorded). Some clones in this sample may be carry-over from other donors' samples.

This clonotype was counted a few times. The CDR3 region is CASSSAGSFYEQYF. The DNA of the CDR3 is TGTGCCAGCAGTTCTGCCGGGTCCTTCTACGAGCAGTACTTC. This rearrangement joins TRBV7-2 to TRBJ2-7; D is uncertain. Trimming took 6 bases from V and 3 from J, leaving 15 bases between them. The CDR3 sequence is 14 residues long. The germline gives CDR1 SGHTA, CDR2 FQGNSA.

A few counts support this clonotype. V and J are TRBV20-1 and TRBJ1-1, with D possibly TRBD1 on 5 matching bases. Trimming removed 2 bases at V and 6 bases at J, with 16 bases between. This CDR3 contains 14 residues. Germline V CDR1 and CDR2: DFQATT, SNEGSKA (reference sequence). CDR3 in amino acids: CSARRAQGLPEAFF. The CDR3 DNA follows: TGCAGTGCTAGAAGGGCCCAGGGACTCCCTGAAGCTTTCTTT.

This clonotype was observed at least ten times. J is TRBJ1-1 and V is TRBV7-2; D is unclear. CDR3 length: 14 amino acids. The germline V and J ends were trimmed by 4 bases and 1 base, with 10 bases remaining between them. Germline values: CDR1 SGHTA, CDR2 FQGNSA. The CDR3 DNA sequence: TGTGCCAGCAGCTCCCTCGGCCCGAACACTGAAGCTTTCTTT. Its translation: CASSSLGPNTEAFF.

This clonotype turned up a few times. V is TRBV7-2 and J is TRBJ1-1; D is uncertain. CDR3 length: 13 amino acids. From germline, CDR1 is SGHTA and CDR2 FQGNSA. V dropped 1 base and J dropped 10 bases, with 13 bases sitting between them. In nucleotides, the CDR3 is TGTGCCAGCAGCTTAGACCCGGGCCTGGGAGCTTTCTTT. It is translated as CASSLDPGLGAFF.

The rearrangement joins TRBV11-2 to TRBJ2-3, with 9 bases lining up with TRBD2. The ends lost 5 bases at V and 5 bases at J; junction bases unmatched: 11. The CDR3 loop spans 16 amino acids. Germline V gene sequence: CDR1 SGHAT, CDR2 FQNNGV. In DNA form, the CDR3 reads TGTGCCAGCAGCCCGCCGGGCGGGGGGGCTGGAGATACGCAGTATTTT. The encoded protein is CASSPPGGGAGDTQYF.

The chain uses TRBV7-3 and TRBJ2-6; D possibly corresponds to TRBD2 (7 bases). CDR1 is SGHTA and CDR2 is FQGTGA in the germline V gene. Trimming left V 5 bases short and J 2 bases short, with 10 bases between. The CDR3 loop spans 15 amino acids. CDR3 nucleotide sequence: TGTGCCAGCAGCGAGGGGGGGGCTGGGGCCAACGTCCTGACTTTC. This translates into CASSEGGAGANVLTF.

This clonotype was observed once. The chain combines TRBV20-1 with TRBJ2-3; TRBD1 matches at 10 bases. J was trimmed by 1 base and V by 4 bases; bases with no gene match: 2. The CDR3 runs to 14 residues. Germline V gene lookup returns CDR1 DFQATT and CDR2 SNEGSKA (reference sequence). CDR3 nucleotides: TGCAGTGCTACCGGGACAGGGGGCACAGATACGCAGTATTTT. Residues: CSATGTGGTDTQYF.

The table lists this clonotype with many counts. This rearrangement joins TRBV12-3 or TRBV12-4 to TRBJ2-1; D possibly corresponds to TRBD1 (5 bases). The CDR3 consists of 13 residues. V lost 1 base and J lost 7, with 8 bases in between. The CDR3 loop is CASSLGTTNEQFF. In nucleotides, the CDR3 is TGTGCCAGCAGTTTAGGGACAACTAATGAGCAGTTCTTC.

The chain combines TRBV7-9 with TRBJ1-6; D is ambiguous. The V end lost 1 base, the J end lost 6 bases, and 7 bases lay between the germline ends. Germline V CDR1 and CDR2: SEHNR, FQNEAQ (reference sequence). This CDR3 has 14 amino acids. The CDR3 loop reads CASSLERTNSPLHF. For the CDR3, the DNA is TGTGCCAGCAGCTTAGAGCGGACTAATTCACCCCTCCACTTT.

Here the CDR3 reads CASSQGVGGGYTF. The CDR3 coding sequence is TGTGCCAGCAGCCAAGGGGTTGGGGGTGGCTACACCTTC. The chain links TRBV3-1 to TRBJ1-2; tentative D call: TRBD1 (5 bases). The germline gives CDR1 LGHDT, CDR2 YNNKEL (reference sequence). V dropped 1 base and J dropped 7 bases, with 10 bases sitting between them. The length of the CDR3 is 13 residues.

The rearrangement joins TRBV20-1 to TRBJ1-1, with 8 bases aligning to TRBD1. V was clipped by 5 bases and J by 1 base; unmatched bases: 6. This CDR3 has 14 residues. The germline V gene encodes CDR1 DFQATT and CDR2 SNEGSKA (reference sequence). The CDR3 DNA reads TGCAGTGCTTCAAGGGGGACAGGGAACACTGAAGCTTTCTTT. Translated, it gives CSASRGTGNTEAFF.

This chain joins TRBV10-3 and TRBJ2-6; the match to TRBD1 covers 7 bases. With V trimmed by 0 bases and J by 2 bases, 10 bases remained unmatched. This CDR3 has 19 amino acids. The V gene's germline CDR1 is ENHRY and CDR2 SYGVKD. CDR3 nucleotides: TGTGCCATCAGTGAGTCGGGTAGAGGGGGCATTGCTGGGGCCAACGTCCTGACTTTC. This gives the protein CAISESGRGGIAGANVLTF.

In DNA, the CDR3 is TGTGCCAGCAGTCTAGAGGGGGCAGGAGTCACTGAAGCTTTCTTT. As protein: CASSLEGAGVTEAFF. The V call is TRBV12-3 or TRBV12-4, the J call TRBJ1-1; 7 bases align to TRBD1. With 5 bases clipped from V and 4 bases from J, the junction kept 10 bases outside the gene matches. The length of the CDR3 is 15 residues.

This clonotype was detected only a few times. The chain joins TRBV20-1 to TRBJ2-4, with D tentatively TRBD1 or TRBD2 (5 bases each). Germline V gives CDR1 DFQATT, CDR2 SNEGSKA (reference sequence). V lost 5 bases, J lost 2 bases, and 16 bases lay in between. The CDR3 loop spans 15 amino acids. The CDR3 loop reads CSAPQYGTPKNIQYF. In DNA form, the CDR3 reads TGCAGTGCTCCTCAGTACGGGACCCCCAAAAACATTCAGTACTTC.

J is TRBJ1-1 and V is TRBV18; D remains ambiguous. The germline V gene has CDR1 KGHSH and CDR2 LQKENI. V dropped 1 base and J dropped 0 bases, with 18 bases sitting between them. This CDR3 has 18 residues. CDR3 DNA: TGTGCCAGCTCACCACAGACCACTGGAGTGGATTTGAACACTGAAGCTTTCTTT. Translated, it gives CASSPQTTGVDLNTEAFF. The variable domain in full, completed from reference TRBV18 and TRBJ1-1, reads NAGVMQNPRHLVRRRGQEARLRCSPMKGHSHVYWYRQLPEEGLKFMVYLQKENIIDESGMPKERFSAEFPKEGPSILRIQQVVRGDSAAYFCASSPQTTGVDLNTEAFFGQGTRLTVV.

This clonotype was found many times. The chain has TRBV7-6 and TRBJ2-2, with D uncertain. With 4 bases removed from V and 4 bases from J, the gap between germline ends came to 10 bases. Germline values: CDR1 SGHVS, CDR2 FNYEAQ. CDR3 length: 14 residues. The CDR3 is CASSSSQSTGELFF. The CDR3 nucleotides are TGTGCCAGCAGCTCCAGTCAGTCCACCGGGGAGCTGTTTTTT.

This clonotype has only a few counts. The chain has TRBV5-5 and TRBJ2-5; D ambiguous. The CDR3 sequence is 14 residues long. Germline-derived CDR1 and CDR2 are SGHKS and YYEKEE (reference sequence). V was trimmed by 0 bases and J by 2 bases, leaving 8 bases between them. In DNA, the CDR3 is TGTGCCAGCAGCTTGGTTTACCCACAAGAGACCCAGTACTTC. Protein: CASSLVYPQETQYF.

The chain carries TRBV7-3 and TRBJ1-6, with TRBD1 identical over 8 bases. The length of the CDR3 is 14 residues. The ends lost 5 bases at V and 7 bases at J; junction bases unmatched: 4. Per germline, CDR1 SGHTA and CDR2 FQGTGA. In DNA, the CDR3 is TGTGCCAGCAGCCCACAGGGGGAAAATTCACCCCTCCACTTT. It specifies CASSPQGENSPLHF.